These 6 T cell receptor beta chains originate from one sample sequenced in a study of blood T cell repertoires in COVID-19. Using immunoSEQ multiplex PCR, the repertoire was profiled, and TCRdb retains in-frame clones only, with some absent. The sample includes roughly 38,000 clones, approximately 78% seen only once; the top ten take approximately 30%. Material for sequencing was peripheral blood. The receptors originated from a man aged 60 to 75 with acute or convalescent COVID-19.

The V gene is TRBV29-1, the J gene TRBJ2-3; TRBD1 is a possible D gene (5 bases). V gave up 3 bases and J gave up 1 base, with 14 bases separating them. This CDR3 has 15 amino acids. CDR1 SQVTM and CDR2 ANQGSEA come from the germline V gene. The CDR3 protein is CSVDKGFEGTDTQYF. CDR3 in DNA: TGCAGCGTTGACAAGGGGTTTGAAGGCACAGATACGCAGTATTTT.

The V and J genes are TRBV18 and TRBJ2-7; a weak D match, TRBD2 (6 bases). Trimming shortened V by 6 bases and J by 2 bases, and 14 bases separated the two germline ends. CDR3 length: 14 residues. In germline, CDR1 is KGHSH, CDR2 LQKENI. The CDR3 DNA reads TGTGCCAGCTCCCGGACGGGAGCGACCTACGAGCAGTACTTC. Its translation is CASSRTGATYEQYF.

The gene calls are TRBV20-1 and TRBJ2-5; 8 positions match TRBD2. The V gene's germline CDR1 is DFQATT and CDR2 SNEGSKA (reference sequence). The CDR3 is 14 residues long. Trimming removed 3 bases from V and 4 bases from J; junction bases left unmatched: 7. The CDR3 reads CSASPREGRETQYF. CDR3 coding DNA: TGCAGTGCTAGTCCCCGGGAGGGCCGAGAGACCCAGTACTTC.

As for this clone: Compared with germline, one end of the junction differs, possibly owing to a read error. The gene calls are TRBV7-7 and TRBJ2-1; 7 bases align to TRBD2. The CDR3 has 14 amino acids. Germline CDR1 and CDR2: SSHAT and FNYEAQ (reference sequence). The CDR3 loop is CASSPSGPDNEQFF. The DNA of the CDR3 is TGTGCTAGCAGCCCTAGCGGACCAGACAATGAGCAGTTCTTC.

This clone was found many times. This chain uses TRBV7-8 with TRBJ1-4; 10 bases align to TRBD1. After removal of 3 bases from V and 7 bases from J, the junction contained 8 bases not matched to a gene. This CDR3 has 16 residues. Germline CDR1 reads SGHVS; CDR2 reads FQNEAQ. The CDR3 is CASSFREGQGSEKLFF. The CDR3 DNA sequence: TGTGCCAGCAGCTTCAGAGAGGGACAGGGGTCTGAAAAACTGTTTTTT.

J is TRBJ2-3 and V is TRBV5-1, with 12 nucleotides matching TRBD2. After removal of 4 bases from V and 4 bases from J, the junction contained 4 bases not matched to a gene. This CDR3 is built from 15 residues. Germline lookup yields CDR1 SGHRS and CDR2 YFSETQ. CDR3 nucleotides: TGCGCCAGCAGCAACACTAGCGGGAGGCCAGATACGCAGTATTTT. Amino acids: CASSNTSGRPDTQYF.